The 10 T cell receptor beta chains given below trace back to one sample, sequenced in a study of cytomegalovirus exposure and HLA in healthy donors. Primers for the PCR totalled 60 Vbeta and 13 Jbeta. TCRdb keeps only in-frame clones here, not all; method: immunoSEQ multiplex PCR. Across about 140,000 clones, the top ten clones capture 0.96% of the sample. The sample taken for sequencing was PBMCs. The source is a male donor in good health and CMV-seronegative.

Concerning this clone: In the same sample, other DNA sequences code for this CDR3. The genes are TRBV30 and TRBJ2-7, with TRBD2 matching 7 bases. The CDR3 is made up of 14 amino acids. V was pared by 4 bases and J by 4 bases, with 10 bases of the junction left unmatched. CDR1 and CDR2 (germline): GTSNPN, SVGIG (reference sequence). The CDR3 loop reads CAWNLGGEGYEQYF. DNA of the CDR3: TGTGCCTGGAACCTGGGAGGGGAGGGGTACGAGCAGTACTTC.

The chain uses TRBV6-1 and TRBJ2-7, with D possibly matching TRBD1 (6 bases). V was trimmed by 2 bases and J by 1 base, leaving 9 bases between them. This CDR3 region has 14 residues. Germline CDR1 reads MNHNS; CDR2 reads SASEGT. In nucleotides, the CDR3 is TGTGCCAGCAGTGAAAGACAGGTATCCTACGAGCAGTACTTC. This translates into CASSERQVSYEQYF.

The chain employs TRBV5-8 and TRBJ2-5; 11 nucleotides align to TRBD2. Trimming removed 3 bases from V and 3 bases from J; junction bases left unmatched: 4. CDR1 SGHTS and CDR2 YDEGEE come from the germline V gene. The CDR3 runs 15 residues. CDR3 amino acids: CASSSSGGHKETQYF. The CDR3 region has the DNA TGTGCCAGCAGCTCTAGCGGGGGGCACAAAGAGACCCAGTACTTC.

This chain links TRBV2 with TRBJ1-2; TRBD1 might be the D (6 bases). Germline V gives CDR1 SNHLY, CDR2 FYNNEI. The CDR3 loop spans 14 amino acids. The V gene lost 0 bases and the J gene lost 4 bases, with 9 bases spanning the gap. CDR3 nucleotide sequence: TGTGCCAGCAGTGAAGCGGGCAGGGGCTATGGCTACACCTTC. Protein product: CASSEAGRGYGYTF.

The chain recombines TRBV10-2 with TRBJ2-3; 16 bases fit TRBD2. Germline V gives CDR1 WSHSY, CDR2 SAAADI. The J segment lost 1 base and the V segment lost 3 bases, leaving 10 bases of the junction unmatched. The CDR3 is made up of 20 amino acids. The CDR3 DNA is TGCGCCAGCAGTGACCCTCTCGGGACTAGCGGGAGGGTGGGCACAGATACGCAGTATTTT. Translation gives CASSDPLGTSGRVGTDTQYF.

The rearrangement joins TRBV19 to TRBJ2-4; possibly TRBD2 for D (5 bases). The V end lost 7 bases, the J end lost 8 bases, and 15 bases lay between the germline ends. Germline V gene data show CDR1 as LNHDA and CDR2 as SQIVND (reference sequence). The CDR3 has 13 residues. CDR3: CASTTRGADIQYF. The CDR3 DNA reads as TGTGCCAGTACCACCCGGGGAGCGGACATTCAGTACTTC.

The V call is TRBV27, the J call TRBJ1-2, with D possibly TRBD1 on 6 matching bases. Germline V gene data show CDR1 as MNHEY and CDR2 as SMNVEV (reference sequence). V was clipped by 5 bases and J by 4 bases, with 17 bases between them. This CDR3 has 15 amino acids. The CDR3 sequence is CASSITQGLFYGYTF. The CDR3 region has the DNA TGTGCCAGCAGTATTACACAGGGTCTCTTCTATGGCTACACCTTC.

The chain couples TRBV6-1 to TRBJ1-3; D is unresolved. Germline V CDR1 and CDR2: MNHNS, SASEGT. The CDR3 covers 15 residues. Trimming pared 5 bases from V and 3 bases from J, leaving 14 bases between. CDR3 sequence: CASSPHVGVGNTIYF. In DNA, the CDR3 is TGTGCCAGCAGTCCTCACGTCGGGGTTGGAAACACCATATATTTT.

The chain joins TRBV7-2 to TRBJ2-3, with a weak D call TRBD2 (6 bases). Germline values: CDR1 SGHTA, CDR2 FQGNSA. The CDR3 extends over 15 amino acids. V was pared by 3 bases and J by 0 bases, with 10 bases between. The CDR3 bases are TGTGCCAGCAGCTTGGGACTGACTAGCACAGATACGCAGTATTTT. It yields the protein CASSLGLTSTDTQYF.

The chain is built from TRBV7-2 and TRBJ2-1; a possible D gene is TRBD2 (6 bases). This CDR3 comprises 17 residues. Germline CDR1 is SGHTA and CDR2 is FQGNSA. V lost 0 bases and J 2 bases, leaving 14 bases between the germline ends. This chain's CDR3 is CASSLAVGGWPYNEQFF. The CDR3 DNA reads TGTGCCAGCAGCTTAGCTGTGGGGGGTTGGCCCTACAATGAGCAGTTCTTC.